This T cell receptor beta chain was identified in a study of cytomegalovirus exposure and HLA in healthy donors. Findings and caveats of the study: CMV antigen specificity was confirmed in vitro for a few CMV-associated chains. While the bulk of TCR sequences proved rare, some public TCRs turned up in many donors. Accurate prediction of most subjects' HLA-A and HLA-B alleles from TCR beta sequences was reported.

Concerning this clone: Antigen: not known.

The V end was cut by 0 bases, the J end by 6 bases, with 12 bases between. The germline gives CDR1 MNHEY, CDR2 SVGAGI. This CDR3 is 15 amino acids long. Primers: 60 Vbeta forward and 13 Jbeta reverse. This table comes from immunoSEQ multiplex PCR, and its TCRdb copy is limited to in-frame clones, with some not included. The sample lists over 80,000 clones; 78% were seen once. The source of this sequence is a middle-aged woman in good health and CMV-seronegative. The specimen sequenced was PBMCs. The V call is TRBV6-5, the J call TRBJ1-5; D might be TRBD1 (5 bases). CDR3 sequence (DNA): TGTGCCAGCAGTTACTCGTTCGGGGGACGTCAGCCCCAGCATTTT. It encodes CASSYSFGGRQPQHF.